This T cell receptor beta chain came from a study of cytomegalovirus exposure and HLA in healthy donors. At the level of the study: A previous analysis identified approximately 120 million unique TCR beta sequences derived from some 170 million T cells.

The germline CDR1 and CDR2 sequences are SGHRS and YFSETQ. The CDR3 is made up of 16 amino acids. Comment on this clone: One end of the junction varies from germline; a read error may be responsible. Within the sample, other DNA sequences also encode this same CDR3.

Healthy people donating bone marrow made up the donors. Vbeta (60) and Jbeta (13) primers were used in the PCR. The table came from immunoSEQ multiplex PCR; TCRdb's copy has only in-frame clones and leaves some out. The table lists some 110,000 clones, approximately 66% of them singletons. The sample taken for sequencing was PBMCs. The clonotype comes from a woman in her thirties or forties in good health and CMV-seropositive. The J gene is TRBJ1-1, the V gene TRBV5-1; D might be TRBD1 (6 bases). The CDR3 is CASSLRSGVADTEAFF. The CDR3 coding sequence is TGCGCCAGCAGCTTGCGGTCAGGGGTAGCCGACACTGAAGCTTTTTTT.